This T cell receptor beta chain was retrieved from a study of blood T cell repertoires in COVID-19. This CDR3 is built from 14 residues. The V gene end was trimmed by 5 bases and the J gene end by 3 bases; junction bases not matched to a gene: 3. CDR1 is SGHNT and CDR2 is YENEEA in the germline V gene. Libraries were prepared by immunoSEQ multiplex PCR; TCRdb keeps only in-frame clonotypes and omits some of them. The table lists around 240,000 clones, roughly 86% of them singletons. Sequencing was performed on PBMCs or T cells enriched from blood (not recorded which). The chain links TRBV11-3 to TRBJ2-2, with 7 bases lining up with TRBD2. This TCR was sampled from a woman between 45 and 60 years old who had recovered from COVID-19. In DNA form, the CDR3 reads TGTGCCAGCAGCGGGAGGGACTACACCGGGGAGCTGTTTTTT. The encoded protein is CASSGRDYTGELFF. Based on the CDR3 plus reference TRBV11-3 and TRBJ2-2, the full variable domain is EAGVVQSPRYKIIEKKQPVAFWCNPISGHNTLYWYLQNLGQGPELLIRYENEEAVDDSQLPKDRFSAERLKGVDSTLKIQPAELGDSAVYLCASSGRDYTGELFFGEGSRLTVL.